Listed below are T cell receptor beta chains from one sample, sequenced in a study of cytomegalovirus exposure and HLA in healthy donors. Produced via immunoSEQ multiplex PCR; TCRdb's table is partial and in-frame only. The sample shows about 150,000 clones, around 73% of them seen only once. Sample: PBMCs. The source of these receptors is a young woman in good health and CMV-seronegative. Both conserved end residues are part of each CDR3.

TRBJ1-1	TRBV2	CASSVSAETMNTEAFF
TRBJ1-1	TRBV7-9	CASSYQTEAFF
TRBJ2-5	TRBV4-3	CASSQGFWGVGEKETQYF
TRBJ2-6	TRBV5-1	CASGQGQLSGANVLTF
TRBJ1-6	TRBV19	CASSVLPGQGNSPLHF
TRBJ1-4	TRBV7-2	CASSVAATNEKLFF
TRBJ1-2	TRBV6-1	CASSDGGQKLNYGYTF
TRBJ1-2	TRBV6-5	CASSYGGTGGAYGYTF
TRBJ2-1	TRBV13	CASSSGLADGYEQFF
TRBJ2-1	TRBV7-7	CASSLGGARYNEQFF
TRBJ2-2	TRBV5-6	CASRLAGGPDTGELFF
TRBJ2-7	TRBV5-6	CASSLGQPSYEQYF